These 18 T cell receptor beta chains were all obtained from the same sample, sequenced in a study of cytomegalovirus exposure and HLA in healthy donors. Primers included in the PCR were 60 Vbeta and 13 Jbeta primers. Sequencing used immunoSEQ multiplex PCR; TCRdb keeps in-frame clones, though not all of them. The repertoire consists of 150,000 or so clones, with roughly 73% occurring once and the leading ten covering 1.5% to 2%. The sample taken for sequencing was PBMCs. The source is a woman younger than 35 in good health and CMV-seronegative.

The chain links TRBV5-1 to TRBJ1-5; 12 nucleotides agree with TRBD1. With V trimmed by 4 bases and J by 4 bases, 6 bases remained unmatched. This CDR3 comprises 16 residues. The germline V gene has CDR1 SGHRS and CDR2 YFSETQ. The chain's CDR3 is CASSPGDRGRNQPQHF. In DNA form, the CDR3 reads TGCGCCAGCAGCCCAGGGGACAGGGGGCGAAATCAGCCCCAGCATTTT.

This sequence joins TRBV6-4 and TRBJ1-3; D gene ambiguous. This CDR3 region has 15 residues. The V gene lost 10 bases and the J gene lost 3 bases, with 19 bases spanning the gap. In germline, CDR1 is MRHNA, CDR2 SNTAGT. The CDR3 here is CAIKRGLCLGNTIYF. Here the CDR3 DNA reads TGTGCCATTAAAAGAGGGTTGTGCCTTGGAAACACCATATATTTT.

This chain links TRBV7-7 with TRBJ2-6; D is ambiguous. Deletions cut 5 bases from V and 1 base from J, with 12 bases between. The CDR3 is 16 amino acids. Per germline, CDR1 SSHAT and CDR2 FNYEAQ (reference sequence). The CDR3 here is CASSPPPGSGANVLTF. For the CDR3, the DNA is TGTGCCAGCAGCCCGCCCCCCGGGTCTGGGGCCAACGTCCTGACTTTC.

J is TRBJ1-4 and V is TRBV9, with D unresolved. With 0 bases removed from V and 3 bases from J, the gap between germline ends came to 9 bases. The CDR3 is made up of 15 amino acids. Germline V CDR1 and CDR2: SGDLS, YYNGEE. The CDR3 is CASSVERLANEKLFF. CDR3 nucleotides: TGTGCCAGCAGCGTAGAGAGGTTGGCTAATGAAAAACTGTTTTTT.

This clone has a handful of counts. At one end the junction does not follow the germline gene, possibly because of a read error. This chain uses TRBV7-7 with TRBJ2-6; D possibly corresponds to TRBD2 (7 bases). The CDR3 is 21 residues long. The germline V gene encodes CDR1 SSHAT and CDR2 FNYEAQ (reference sequence). The CDR3 loop reads CASSLRRGGAIISSGANVLTF. The DNA for the CDR3 is TGTGCTAGCAGCTTGCGGAGGGGGGGGGCCATTATTAGCTCTGGGGCCAACGTCCTGACTTTC.

This sequence joins TRBV19 and TRBJ2-1; D is unresolved. This CDR3 region has 12 residues. Deletions cut 0 bases from V and 8 bases from J, with 5 bases between. The germline V gene encodes CDR1 LNHDA and CDR2 SQIVND (reference sequence). This CDR3 reads CASSIDTDEQFF. CDR3 in DNA: TGTGCCAGTAGTATAGATACGGATGAGCAGTTCTTC.

This clone was recorded a few times. V and J are TRBV29-1 and TRBJ2-1; D perhaps matches TRBD1 (5 bases). The CDR3 spans 15 residues. The germline V gene has CDR1 SQVTM and CDR2 ANQGSEA. Trimming took off 7 bases at V and 8 bases at J, with 24 bases between the two ends. The CDR3: CSATKNPFYRYEQFF. The CDR3 DNA follows: TGCAGCGCTACCAAAAACCCCTTTTACAGGTATGAGCAGTTCTTC.

Comment on this clone: A read error may produce the germline difference seen at one junction end. V and J are TRBV30 and TRBJ2-1; 9 nucleotides line up with TRBD1. The CDR3 sequence is 14 residues long. The germline gives CDR1 GTSNPN, CDR2 SVGIG (reference sequence). CDR3 bases: TGTGCCTGGAGAATTACAGGGGGCCACAATGAGCAATTCTTC. Protein product: CAWRITGGHNEQFF.

This clone was seen a handful of times. V is TRBV4-1 and J is TRBJ2-3, with TRBD2 matching 10 bases. Germline-derived CDR1 and CDR2 are MGHRA and YSYEKL. The CDR3 totals 17 residues. Unmatched junction bases numbered 5, after V lost 0 bases and J lost 2 bases. DNA for the CDR3: TGCGCCAGCAGCCAAGATTGGACTAGCGGAGTCACAGATACGCAGTATTTT. Its protein product is CASSQDWTSGVTDTQYF.

The rearrangement uses TRBV4-3 and TRBJ1-2, with TRBD1 identical over 9 bases. The CDR3 covers 18 residues. Germline V gene data show CDR1 as LGHNA and CDR2 as YSLEER. The V and J ends lost 1 base and 4 bases, in that order; junction bases with no gene match: 13. DNA for the CDR3: TGCGCCAGCAGCCAAGTGTTTAAGAGGACAGGGGTGACCTATGGCTACACCTTC. Amino acid sequence: CASSQVFKRTGVTYGYTF.

This chain joins TRBV4-3 and TRBJ2-2, with 7 bases lining up with TRBD1. The length of the CDR3 is 15 residues. V lost 2 bases, J lost 5 bases, and 5 bases stayed unmatched. Germline V gene sequence: CDR1 LGHNA, CDR2 YSLEER. This CDR3 reads CASSQLTGVTGELFF. The CDR3 nucleotides are TGCGCCAGCAGCCAACTAACAGGGGTTACCGGGGAGCTGTTTTTT.

The gene calls are TRBV4-3 and TRBJ2-1; 9 bases align to TRBD2. The CDR3 is made up of 16 amino acids. CDR1 is LGHNA, CDR2 YSLEER, per germline. Trimming removed 3 bases from V and 7 bases from J; junction bases left unmatched: 10. CDR3 bases: TGCGCCAGCAGCCAGGGCAGAAGCGGGAGGAGGAATGAGCAGTTCTTC. Its translation is CASSQGRSGRRNEQFF.

The chain links TRBV7-2 to TRBJ1-2; TRBD1 matches at 7 bases. Looked up from germline, CDR1 is SGHTA and CDR2 is FQGNSA. Trimming took 5 bases from V and 4 from J; bases not matched to a gene: 7. The CDR3 sequence is 14 residues long. The CDR3, as DNA: TGTGCCAGCAGCGGGGGACAGCTCCCCTATGGCTACACCTTC. The encoded protein is CASSGGQLPYGYTF.

The chain recombines TRBV2 with TRBJ1-1; D remains unclear. The germline V gene encodes CDR1 SNHLY and CDR2 FYNNEI. The V gene lost 5 bases and the J gene lost 4 bases, with 5 bases spanning the gap. The CDR3 is 11 residues long. DNA for the CDR3: TGTGCCAGCAGTATCAGCACTGAAGCTTTCTTT. Translating gives CASSISTEAFF. Drawing the rest from reference TRBV2 and TRBJ1-1, the complete variable domain is EPEVTQTPSHQVTQMGQEVILRCVPISNHLYFYWYRQILGQKVEFLVSFYNNEISEKSEIFDDQFSVERPDGSNFTLKIRSTKLEDSAMYFCASSISTEAFFGQGTRLTVV.

The chain has TRBV28 and TRBJ2-7, with TRBD1 matching over 10 bases. CDR1 and CDR2 (germline): MDHEN, SYDVKM. V lost 6 bases, J lost 4 bases, and 6 bases stayed unmatched. There are 14 residues in the CDR3. The CDR3 nucleotides read TGTGCCAGCAGACCACCGGGACAGGGGTACGAGCAGTACTTC. Amino acid sequence: CASRPPGQGYEQYF.

This clone was seen a handful of times. The chain combines TRBV19 with TRBJ2-1; 12 bases agree with TRBD2. This CDR3 comprises 16 residues. V lost 5 bases, J lost 1 base, and 3 bases stayed unmatched. Per the germline V gene, CDR1 is LNHDA and CDR2 is SQIVND (reference sequence). The CDR3 bases are TGTGCCAGTAGTCTAGCGGGGGGGCTGTCCTACAATGAGCAGTTCTTC. Its translation: CASSLAGGLSYNEQFF.

The rearrangement links TRBV27 to TRBJ1-1; tentatively, D is TRBD1 (5 bases). The germline V gene encodes CDR1 MNHEY and CDR2 SMNVEV (reference sequence). CDR3 length equals 16 residues. Trimming shortened V by 1 base and J by 4 bases, and 16 bases separated the two germline ends. The CDR3 loop reads CASSLFRTYDSTEAFF. In DNA form, the CDR3 reads TGTGCCAGCAGTTTATTTCGAACATACGACAGCACTGAAGCTTTCTTT.

The chain couples TRBV19 to TRBJ2-7; tentative D call: TRBD1 (5 bases). V was pared by 2 bases and J by 2 bases, with 13 bases between. This CDR3 has 15 amino acids. Germline V CDR1 and CDR2: LNHDA, SQIVND (reference sequence). CDR3 sequence: CASSISQGKTYEQYF. DNA of the CDR3: TGTGCCAGTAGTATATCGCAGGGCAAGACCTACGAGCAGTACTTC.